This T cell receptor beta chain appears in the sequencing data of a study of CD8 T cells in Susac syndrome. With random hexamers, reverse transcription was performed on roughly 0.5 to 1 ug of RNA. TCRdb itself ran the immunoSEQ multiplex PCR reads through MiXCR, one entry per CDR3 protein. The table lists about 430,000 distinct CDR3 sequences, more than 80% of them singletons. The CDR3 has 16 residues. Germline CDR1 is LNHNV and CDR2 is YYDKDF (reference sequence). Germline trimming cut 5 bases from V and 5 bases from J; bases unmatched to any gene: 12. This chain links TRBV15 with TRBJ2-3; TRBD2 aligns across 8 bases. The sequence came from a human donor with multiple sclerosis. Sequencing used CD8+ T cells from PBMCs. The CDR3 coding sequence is TGTGCCACCAGCTCCGTACTGAGCGGGAGAATAGATACGCAGTATTTT. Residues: CATSSVLSGRIDTQYF.